Below are 31 T cell receptor beta chains sequenced from a single sample in a study of cytomegalovirus exposure and HLA in healthy donors. Here immunoSEQ multiplex PCR was the method, and the copy in TCRdb shows in-frame clones only, minus some. The sample yields 150,000 to 200,000 clones, 91% seen once. The sequenced sample was PBMCs. The receptor source for this set is a woman aged 18-29 years in good health and CMV-seropositive.

This chain uses TRBV4-2 with TRBJ2-5; TRBD2 matches at 10 bases. The CDR3 loop spans 16 amino acids. The germline CDR1 and CDR2 sequences are LGHNA and YNFKEQ. The V segment lost 1 base and the J segment 4 bases; nucleotides outside the gene matches: 6. The CDR3 region is CASSQGVAGGGETQYF. As DNA, the CDR3 is TGTGCCAGCAGCCAAGGAGTAGCGGGAGGCGGAGAGACCCAGTACTTC.

The chain is built from TRBV5-6 and TRBJ1-6; D is possibly TRBD1 (5 bases). Trimming took off 3 bases at V and 10 bases at J, with 11 bases between the two ends. Germline V gene lookup returns CDR1 SGHDT and CDR2 YYEEEE. This CDR3 region has 13 residues. CDR3 in amino acids: CASSSRVGSPLHF. The CDR3 DNA follows: TGTGCCAGCAGCTCCAGGGTTGGATCACCCCTCCACTTT.

The chain is built from TRBV4-1 and TRBJ2-1, with TRBD2 matching over 10 bases. The J segment lost 7 bases and the V segment lost 0 bases, leaving 15 bases of the junction unmatched. The CDR3 is made up of 19 amino acids. Per the germline V gene, CDR1 is MGHRA and CDR2 is YSYEKL. As DNA, the CDR3 is TGCGCCAGCAGCCAAGACCCCCGCCTCCTAGCGGGGGTTTGGAATGAGCAGTTCTTC. Translation: CASSQDPRLLAGVWNEQFF.

The V call is TRBV5-5, the J call TRBJ2-5; D perhaps matches TRBD2 (5 bases). The CDR3 is 14 residues long. The germline V gene has CDR1 SGHKS and CDR2 YYEKEE (reference sequence). The V end was cut by 3 bases, the J end by 2 bases, with 11 bases between. The CDR3 region is CASSSLGGQETQYF. The CDR3 DNA is TGTGCCAGCAGCTCCCTAGGAGGTCAAGAGACCCAGTACTTC.

The chain recombines TRBV7-9 with TRBJ1-1, with D uncertain. V was pared by 5 bases and J by 6 bases, with 13 bases between. This CDR3 region has 13 residues. Germline loops: CDR1 SEHNR, CDR2 FQNEAQ (reference sequence). CDR3 in amino acids: CASSVGTRAEAFF. The CDR3 DNA follows: TGTGCCAGCAGCGTAGGTACCCGCGCTGAAGCTTTCTTT.

The chain employs TRBV27 and TRBJ1-3, with D possibly TRBD1 on 5 matching bases. Germline assignment: CDR1 MNHEY and CDR2 SMNVEV (reference sequence). The CDR3 contains 14 residues. V lost 0 bases and J lost 8, with 11 bases in between. The CDR3 loop is CASSLSGAGDTIYF. CDR3 in DNA: TGTGCCAGCAGTTTATCCGGCGCGGGGGACACCATATATTTT.

This chain joins TRBV4-3 and TRBJ2-1; 7 positions match TRBD2. Germline V CDR1 and CDR2: LGHNA, YSLEER. Germline trimming cut 4 bases from V and 4 bases from J; bases unmatched to any gene: 7. CDR3 length equals 15 residues. The CDR3 loop reads CASSPRLANYNEQFF. CDR3 DNA: TGCGCCAGCAGCCCTCGACTAGCAAATTACAATGAGCAGTTCTTC.

This chain connects TRBV6-6 to TRBJ1-3, with D possibly matching TRBD1 (5 bases). The V end was cut by 9 bases, the J end by 2 bases, with 11 bases between. This CDR3 region has 13 residues. Germline V lookup: CDR1 MNHNY, CDR2 SVGAGI (reference sequence). The CDR3 region has the DNA TGTGCCAGTAGGGGCCCGGCTGGAAACACCATATATTTT. Residues: CASRGPAGNTIYF.

The chain employs TRBV6-1 and TRBJ2-1, with D tentatively TRBD2 (6 bases). The CDR3 is 11 residues long. V dropped 2 bases and J dropped 13 bases, with 9 bases sitting between them. Germline CDR1 and CDR2: MNHNS and SASEGT. The DNA of the CDR3 is TGTGCCAGCAGTGAATTGGGGGGACAGTTCTTC. Translating gives CASSELGGQFF.

The chain is built from TRBV18 and TRBJ2-7, with D tentatively TRBD1 (6 bases). Trimming took 3 bases from V and 1 from J, leaving 7 bases between them. The CDR3 runs 13 residues. Germline-derived CDR1 and CDR2 are KGHSH and LQKENI. The CDR3 sequence is CASSPDRSYEQYF. The CDR3 nucleotides read TGTGCCAGCTCACCGGACAGATCCTACGAGCAGTACTTC.

Written as DNA, the CDR3 is TGTGCCAGCGGCCAACAGGGGGTCACAGATACGCAGTATTTT. Its protein is CASGQQGVTDTQYF. This rearrangement joins TRBV2 to TRBJ2-3, with 8 nucleotides matching TRBD1. V lost 8 bases, J lost 2 bases, and 6 bases stayed unmatched. Per germline, CDR1 SNHLY and CDR2 FYNNEI. This CDR3 spans 14 amino acids.

The chain links TRBV29-1 to TRBJ1-5, with D maybe TRBD1 (6 bases). Germline lookup yields CDR1 SQVTM and CDR2 ANQGSEA. Trimming took off 4 bases at V and 4 bases at J, with 8 bases between the two ends. The CDR3 sequence is 12 residues long. This CDR3 is CSVGQENQPQHF. The DNA for the CDR3 is TGCAGCGTTGGACAGGAGAATCAGCCCCAGCATTTT.

This chain connects TRBV28 to TRBJ1-4; a weak D match, TRBD1 (6 bases). CDR3 length: 14 residues. The germline V gene encodes CDR1 MDHEN and CDR2 SYDVKM. The V gene lost 4 bases and the J gene lost 8 bases, with 14 bases spanning the gap. The CDR3 DNA is TGTGCCAGCAGTTACAGGGCTTCGGTCGAAAAACTGTTTTTT. Translated: CASSYRASVEKLFF.

The genes are TRBV5-1 and TRBJ1-1; TRBD1 agrees at 8 bases. This CDR3 is 14 amino acids long. CDR1 is SGHRS, CDR2 YFSETQ, per germline. The V segment lost 1 base and the J segment 3 bases; nucleotides outside the gene matches: 2. CDR3 sequence: CASSLPGGHTEAFF. The CDR3 bases are TGCGCCAGCAGCTTGCCAGGGGGCCACACTGAAGCTTTCTTT.

J is TRBJ1-5 and V is TRBV28, with 11 bases fitting TRBD1. The V segment lost 5 bases and the J segment 6 bases; nucleotides outside the gene matches: 6. This CDR3 has 15 residues. The germline CDR1 and CDR2 sequences are MDHEN and SYDVKM. Here the CDR3 DNA reads TGTGCCAGCAGTCCGGACAGGGGGCTTGGTCAGCCCCAGCATTTT. Translated, it gives CASSPDRGLGQPQHF.

The gene calls are TRBV2 and TRBJ1-2; D may be TRBD1 (5 bases). Germline V gene sequence: CDR1 SNHLY, CDR2 FYNNEI. The CDR3 totals 13 residues. Trimming shortened V by 11 bases and J by 4 bases, and 17 bases separated the two germline ends. CDR3 DNA: TGTGCCGCCGGACTTTGGGGGGGCTATGGCTACACCTTC. The encoded protein is CAAGLWGGYGYTF. The complete variable domain, with remaining parts taken from reference TRBV2 and TRBJ1-2, reads EPEVTQTPSHQVTQMGQEVILRCVPISNHLYFYWYRQILGQKVEFLVSFYNNEISEKSEIFDDQFSVERPDGSNFTLKIRSTKLEDSAMYFCAAGLWGGYGYTFGSGTRLTVV.

The J gene is TRBJ2-3, the V gene TRBV29-1; 11 nucleotides match TRBD1. The germline gives CDR1 SQVTM, CDR2 ANQGSEA. V lost 6 bases and J lost 5; bases outside the gene matches: 10. The CDR3 is made up of 15 amino acids. In nucleotides, the CDR3 is TGCAGCGTGAGCCTCGGACAGGGGGCGGGAGATACGCAGTATTTT. Translated, it gives CSVSLGQGAGDTQYF.

A single count supports this clone. The chain joins TRBV9 to TRBJ2-5; D unclear. The CDR3 extends over 13 amino acids. CDR1 is SGDLS and CDR2 is YYNGEE in the germline V gene. Between the trimmed V and J ends, which lost 0 bases and 3 bases, there was a span of 6 bases. The CDR3 nucleotides read TGTGCCAGCAGCGTAGTAGAGAAAGAGACCCAGTACTTC. The encoded protein is CASSVVEKETQYF.

The genes are TRBV19 and TRBJ2-3, with D unclear. CDR3 length: 12 residues. V lost 11 bases and J 1 base, leaving 10 bases between the germline ends. CDR1 is LNHDA and CDR2 is SQIVND in the germline V gene (reference sequence). The CDR3 protein is CASGYGTDTQYF. CDR3 DNA sequence: TGTGCCTCCGGGTATGGCACAGATACGCAGTATTTT.

V and J are TRBV25-1 and TRBJ2-3; D is undetermined. The germline CDR1 and CDR2 sequences are MGHDK and SYGVNS. V gave up 0 bases and J gave up 3 bases, with 10 bases separating them. The CDR3 has 15 amino acids. In DNA form, the CDR3 reads TGTGCCAGCAGTGAATATATTGGCTCGACAGATACGCAGTATTTT. Translating gives CASSEYIGSTDTQYF.

The count of this clone is one. The rearrangement joins TRBV27 to TRBJ2-3; the match to TRBD1 covers 7 bases. The germline V gene has CDR1 MNHEY and CDR2 SMNVEV (reference sequence). This CDR3 region has 14 residues. The V and J ends lost 6 bases and 5 bases, in that order; junction bases with no gene match: 8. The CDR3 DNA follows: TGTGCCAGCAGGAGAGACAGGGAAAGAGATACGCAGTATTTT. Encoded protein: CASRRDRERDTQYF.

The rearrangement uses TRBV2 and TRBJ1-5, with 8 bases aligning to TRBD1. Germline CDR1 SNHLY, CDR2 FYNNEI. This CDR3 is built from 15 residues. The J segment lost 0 bases and the V segment lost 8 bases, leaving 6 bases of the junction unmatched. The CDR3 nucleotides are TGTGCCAGCGGGGGGACAGGCTTTAGCAATCAGCCCCAGCATTTT. It yields the protein CASGGTGFSNQPQHF. Full variable domain (outside the CDR3, taken from reference TRBV2 and TRBJ1-5): EPEVTQTPSHQVTQMGQEVILRCVPISNHLYFYWYRQILGQKVEFLVSFYNNEISEKSEIFDDQFSVERPDGSNFTLKIRSTKLEDSAMYFCASGGTGFSNQPQHFGDGTRLSIL.

The gene calls are TRBV10-3 and TRBJ2-1, with TRBD1 as a possible D gene (7 bases). V dropped 8 bases and J dropped 6 bases, with 17 bases sitting between them. The CDR3 has 14 amino acids. Germline assignment: CDR1 ENHRY and CDR2 SYGVKD. CDR3 loop: CAIREEGAGNEQFF. For the CDR3, the DNA is TGTGCCATCCGCGAGGAGGGGGCAGGCAATGAGCAGTTCTTC.

The chain couples TRBV5-6 to TRBJ2-7; possibly TRBD1 for D (10 bases). The CDR3 is 15 residues long. V was clipped by 3 bases and J by 5 bases, with 18 bases between them. Germline V lookup: CDR1 SGHDT, CDR2 YYEEEE. CDR3 nucleotides: TGTGCCAGCAGCTCTAGCGGGACAGGGGACCACGAGCAGTACTTC. Translated, it gives CASSSSGTGDHEQYF.

The rearrangement links TRBV7-2 to TRBJ1-4, with TRBD1 matching over 7 bases. V trimming: 4 bases; J trimming: 4 bases; junction bases outside the gene matches: 6. This CDR3 contains 15 residues. The germline gives CDR1 SGHTA, CDR2 FQGNSA. The CDR3 nucleotides read TGTGCCAGCAGCTCCCAGGGGGGACTTAATGAAAAACTGTTTTTT. Protein: CASSSQGGLNEKLFF. Supplemented by reference TRBV7-2 and TRBJ1-4, the full variable domain reads GAGVSQSPSNKVTEKGKDVELRCDPISGHTALYWYRQSLGQGLEFLIYFQGNSAPDKSGLPSDRFSAERTGGSVSTLTIQRTQQEDSAVYLCASSSQGGLNEKLFFGSGTQLSVL.

The chain recombines TRBV23-1 with TRBJ2-2; D may be TRBD1 (6 bases). TRBV23-1 is treated as an ORF (open reading frame) with a function not yet certain. V was cut by 7 bases and J by 1 base, with 13 bases left in between. The CDR3 is 15 residues long. CDR3 region: CASTQRQENTGELFF. DNA for the CDR3: TGCGCCAGCACCCAGCGACAGGAGAACACCGGGGAGCTGTTTTTT.

The J gene is TRBJ2-7, the V gene TRBV5-4; TRBD2 aligns across 13 bases. V was pared by 2 bases and J by 7 bases, with 6 bases of the junction left unmatched. Germline CDR1 reads SGHNT; CDR2 reads YYREEE (reference sequence). The CDR3 is 15 amino acids. The CDR3 protein is CASSLRTSGGREQYF. DNA for the CDR3: TGTGCCAGCAGCTTAAGGACTAGCGGGGGCCGGGAGCAGTACTTC.

The J gene is TRBJ2-7, the V gene TRBV25-1; weak D call: TRBD2 (5 bases). CDR1 and CDR2 from the germline V gene are MGHDK and SYGVNS. V gave up 5 bases and J gave up 0 bases, with 11 bases separating them. The CDR3 covers 14 residues. Written as DNA, the CDR3 is TGTGCCAGCAGTAGGAGGAGAAACTCCTACGAGCAGTACTTC. This gives the protein CASSRRRNSYEQYF.

V usage is TRBV5-1 and J usage is TRBJ1-2; D is unresolved. This CDR3 is 14 amino acids long. The germline CDR1 and CDR2 sequences are SGHRS and YFSETQ. The V end was cut by 4 bases, the J end by 1 base, with 11 bases between. CDR3 amino acids: CASSPSRFNYGYTF. The CDR3 coding sequence is TGCGCCAGCAGCCCAAGCAGGTTTAACTATGGCTACACCTTC. The full variable domain, completed using reference TRBV5-1 and TRBJ1-2, is KAGVTQTPRYLIKTRGQQVTLSCSPISGHRSVSWYQQTPGQGLQFLFEYFSETQRNKGNFPGRFSGRQFSNSRSEMNVSTLELGDSALYLCASSPSRFNYGYTFGSGTRLTVV.

The chain combines TRBV29-1 with TRBJ2-3; D may be TRBD1 (5 bases). Trimming took off 7 bases at V and 0 bases at J, with 14 bases between the two ends. Germline V CDR1 and CDR2: SQVTM, ANQGSEA. This CDR3 is 14 amino acids long. CDR3 nucleotides: TGCAGCGATACGACAGTGACTAGCACAGATACGCAGTATTTT. This translates into CSDTTVTSTDTQYF.

CDR3 sequence reads: CATSRDRARGSGNTIYF. CDR3 DNA: TGTGCCACCAGCAGAGATCGAGCCAGGGGCTCTGGAAACACCATATATTTT. The chain uses TRBV15 and TRBJ1-3, with D tentatively TRBD1 (6 bases). The CDR3 extends over 17 amino acids. The V end lost 0 bases, the J end lost 0 bases, and 12 bases lay between the germline ends. Germline V gene sequence: CDR1 LNHNV, CDR2 YYDKDF (reference sequence).